Below, 13 T cell receptor beta chains from the same sample are listed, as sequenced in a study of blood T cell repertoires in COVID-19. Profiling relied on immunoSEQ multiplex PCR, and the TCRdb table lists in-frame clones only, not all of them. The table records 220,000 or so clones, 80% to 90% of them present only once. Sequencing was carried out using PBMCs or T cells enriched from blood (not recorded which). The receptors stem from a woman aged 45-59 years with acute COVID-19.

This chain connects TRBV27 to TRBJ2-7; 16 nucleotides match TRBD2. After removal of 5 bases from V and 4 bases from J, the junction contained 11 bases not matched to a gene. Germline loops: CDR1 MNHEY, CDR2 SMNVEV (reference sequence). CDR3 length: 18 residues. CDR3 sequence: CASSGGTSGRGLGYEQYF. The CDR3 DNA reads TGTGCCAGCAGTGGCGGGACTAGCGGGAGGGGACTAGGGTACGAGCAGTACTTC.

The J gene is TRBJ1-2, the V gene TRBV18, with D possibly being TRBD1 (5 bases). Trimming removed 0 bases from V and 4 bases from J, with 12 bases in between. The V gene's germline CDR1 is KGHSH and CDR2 LQKENI. CDR3 length: 15 residues. The CDR3 protein is CASSPPGGGGYGYTF. In DNA form, the CDR3 reads TGTGCCAGCTCACCACCGGGGGGAGGTGGCTATGGCTACACCTTC.

The chain carries TRBV28 and TRBJ1-6; 10 nucleotides align to TRBD1. This CDR3 region has 15 residues. Germline V gene sequence: CDR1 MDHEN, CDR2 SYDVKM. V was pared by 4 bases and J by 11 bases, with 8 bases of the junction left unmatched. CDR3 DNA: TGTGCCAGCAGTTCCTCCGGGACAGGGGACCCACCCCTCCACTTT. It yields the protein CASSSSGTGDPPLHF.

The chain recombines TRBV12-3 or TRBV12-4 with TRBJ1-2; D possibly corresponds to TRBD1 (5 bases). V was shortened by 8 bases and J by 6 bases, with 7 bases between the two germline ends. CDR3 length: 10 residues. The CDR3 protein is CASRGDGYTF. In nucleotides, the CDR3 is TGTGCCAGCCGGGGGGATGGCTACACCTTC.

The chain is built from TRBV12-3 or TRBV12-4 and TRBJ1-5; D call uncertain. V was pared by 3 bases and J by 6 bases, with 6 bases between. There are 12 residues in the CDR3. The CDR3 region is CASSFAGQPQHF. The CDR3 DNA sequence: TGTGCCAGCAGTTTCGCGGGTCAGCCCCAGCATTTT.

This rearrangement joins TRBV28 to TRBJ1-2; the match to TRBD1 covers 7 bases. Germline V CDR1 and CDR2: MDHEN, SYDVKM. J gave up 0 bases and V 3 bases, and 7 bases lay outside the gene matches. The length of the CDR3 is 16 residues. The CDR3 reads CASSFYSQGANYGYTF. CDR3 nucleotide sequence: TGTGCCAGCAGTTTCTACAGCCAGGGGGCTAACTATGGCTACACCTTC.

The J gene is TRBJ1-6, the V gene TRBV27, with D possibly matching TRBD1 (6 bases). Trimming shortened V by 1 base and J by 3 bases, and 7 bases separated the two germline ends. The CDR3 spans 15 residues. Germline-derived CDR1 and CDR2 are MNHEY and SMNVEV (reference sequence). The CDR3: CASSLLTGYNSPLHF. The CDR3 DNA follows: TGTGCCAGCAGTTTATTGACAGGCTATAATTCACCCCTCCACTTT.

The chain recombines TRBV6-5 with TRBJ1-5; 8 bases line up with TRBD1. Germline V gene sequence: CDR1 MNHEY, CDR2 SVGAGI. This CDR3 has 14 residues. J gave up 7 bases and V 6 bases, and 8 bases lay outside the gene matches. In DNA, the CDR3 is TGTGCCAGCAGCGTGGACAGGGTGTGGCAGCCCCAGCATTTT. Encoded protein: CASSVDRVWQPQHF.

The chain couples TRBV12-3 or TRBV12-4 to TRBJ1-2; 9 nucleotides line up with TRBD1. The ends lost 5 bases at V and 4 bases at J; junction bases unmatched: 2. The CDR3 runs 13 residues. CDR3 protein: CASSHRGLYGYTF. CDR3 bases: TGTGCCAGCAGTCACAGGGGGCTCTATGGCTACACCTTC.

V and J are TRBV7-2 and TRBJ1-3; 9 positions agree with TRBD1. The V gene's germline CDR1 is SGHTA and CDR2 FQGNSA. This CDR3 comprises 15 residues. J was trimmed by 4 bases and V by 3 bases; bases with no gene match: 4. The CDR3 reads CASSFGTGKGNTIYF. CDR3 bases: TGTGCCAGCAGCTTTGGGACAGGGAAGGGAAACACCATATATTTT.

The rearrangement uses TRBV24-1 and TRBJ2-1, with D possibly being TRBD1 (6 bases). The germline gives CDR1 KGHDR, CDR2 SFDVKD. The CDR3 is made up of 17 amino acids. Deletions cut 3 bases from V and 0 bases from J, with 14 bases between. CDR3 DNA: TGTGCCACCAGTGATAACACAGGGTCGTTCTCCTACAATGAGCAGTTCTTC. Its translation: CATSDNTGSFSYNEQFF.

The chain has TRBV21-1 and TRBJ2-7; the table names TRBD1, a call not compared with the DNA. TRBV21-1 is reported as a pseudogene. The CDR3 is made up of 18 amino acids. Here the CDR3 reads CASSNRPQPTGSLREQYF. The CDR3 DNA reads TGTGCCAGCAGCAATAGACCACAACCGACAGGGTCATTACGGGAGCAGTACTTC.

J is TRBJ2-3 and V is TRBV7-9, with TRBD2 identical over 9 bases. CDR3 length equals 19 residues. The V gene's germline CDR1 is SEHNR and CDR2 FQNEAQ (reference sequence). J gave up 2 bases and V 1 base, and 13 bases lay outside the gene matches. DNA for the CDR3: TGTGCCAGCAGCTTAGATTCCTTACTAGCGGGCCTCCTCACAGATACGCAGTATTTT. Protein: CASSLDSLLAGLLTDTQYF.